The 12 T cell receptor beta chains below were found in one sample sequenced in a study of regulatory T cells in long-lasting Graves disease. HTBI primers from iRepertoire and Arm-PCR of CDR3 regions yielded the TCR beta libraries. TCRdb redid the calling of the multiplex PCR reads with MiXCR, one entry per CDR3 protein. The data show approximately 400,000 distinct CDR3 sequences, about 15% seen once. Time point in this sample: newly diagnosed GD, antithyroid drugs for less than 3 months. RNA from PBMCs was the source of the TCR library. Another study also made use of these data, one on T cells in Graves' hyperthyroidism and ophthalmopathy.

This sample comprised peripheral blood mononuclear cells (PBMCs), obtained at new diagnosis, from a patient treated with antithyroid drugs. The receptors originated from a woman aged 35 to 49 with Graves disease.

At least ten counts were recorded for this clonotype. V is TRBV20-1 and J is TRBJ2-7; D is possibly TRBD2 (6 bases). CDR3 length: 14 amino acids. V was trimmed by 4 bases and J by 0 bases, leaving 13 bases between them. From germline, CDR1 is DFQATT and CDR2 SNEGSKA (reference sequence). As DNA, the CDR3 is TGCAGTGCTACCGGGTGGGGGGTCTCCTACGAGCAGTACTTC. It codes for CSATGWGVSYEQYF.

In this sample, this clonotype turned up many times. The J gene is TRBJ2-7, the V gene TRBV12-3 or TRBV12-4, with 10 positions matching TRBD2. This CDR3 contains 14 residues. J gave up 6 bases and V 3 bases, and 5 bases lay outside the gene matches. The CDR3 DNA sequence: TGTGCCAGCAGTTTGGGAGCGGGAGGGCTCGAGCAGTACTTC. This gives the protein CASSLGAGGLEQYF.

This clonotype was picked up a small number of times. The chain joins TRBV5-1 to TRBJ2-1, with TRBD2 matching 7 bases. The length of the CDR3 is 17 residues. CDR1 and CDR2 (germline): SGHRS, YFSETQ. J was trimmed by 4 bases and V by 0 bases; bases with no gene match: 10. The CDR3 nucleotides read TGCGCCAGCAGCTTGGTAGCTAGTTTCGGGGGGTACAATGAGCAGTTCTTC. It codes for CASSLVASFGGYNEQFF.

This clonotype has at least ten counts. At one boundary the junction diverges from the germline segment, which might be a read error. The chain uses TRBV5-1 and TRBJ2-1; D call uncertain. The germline gives CDR1 SGHRS, CDR2 YFSETQ. This CDR3 has 13 amino acids. This chain's CDR3 is CASSFGSYNEQFF. The CDR3, as DNA: TGTGCCAGCAGTTTCGGCTCCTACAATGAGCAGTTCTTC. The complete variable domain, with remaining parts taken from reference TRBV5-1 and TRBJ2-1, reads KAGVTQTPRYLIKTRGQQVTLSCSPISGHRSVSWYQQTPGQGLQFLFEYFSETQRNKGNFPGRFSGRQFSNSRSEMNVSTLELGDSALYLCASSFGSYNEQFFGPGTRLTVL.

This clonotype was counted a few times. This sequence joins TRBV5-1 and TRBJ2-1; 8 bases are a match to TRBD1. This CDR3 is built from 17 residues. The J segment lost 2 bases and the V segment lost 0 bases, leaving 7 bases of the junction unmatched. Germline loops: CDR1 SGHRS, CDR2 YFSETQ. CDR3 protein: CASSLEPRQGPYNEQFF. CDR3 DNA sequence: TGCGCCAGCAGCTTGGAGCCAAGACAGGGGCCCTACAATGAGCAGTTCTTC.

The rearrangement links TRBV7-9 to TRBJ2-1; D assignment may be TRBD1 or TRBD2 (6 bases each). The V end lost 1 base, the J end lost 10 bases, and 20 bases lay between the germline ends. Germline V CDR1 and CDR2: SEHNR, FQNEAQ (reference sequence). The CDR3 loop spans 16 amino acids. CDR3: CASSLGWRDNQWEQFF. In nucleotides, the CDR3 is TGTGCCAGCAGCTTAGGGTGGCGGGACAATCAATGGGAGCAGTTCTTC.

The genes are TRBV29-1 and TRBJ2-7; 9 nucleotides align to TRBD2. This CDR3 has 13 amino acids. V lost 4 bases and J lost 5; bases outside the gene matches: 6. CDR1 SQVTM and CDR2 ANQGSEA come from the germline V gene. In DNA, the CDR3 is TGCAGCGTTGCCCATTCTAGCGGGAACGAGCAGTACTTC. It codes for CSVAHSSGNEQYF.

The rearrangement uses TRBV27 and TRBJ2-1; D is ambiguous. Germline CDR1 reads MNHEY; CDR2 reads SMNVEV (reference sequence). The CDR3 loop spans 16 amino acids. Trimming left V 3 bases short and J 2 bases short, with 14 bases between. The CDR3 DNA is TGTGCCAGCAGTTTTGAAGCACCGAGCCCCTACAATGAGCAGTTCTTC. Translated, it gives CASSFEAPSPYNEQFF.

CDR3 DNA sequence: TGCGCCAGCAGCCTTTACCGAGACAGGGGCAATGAGCAGTTCTTC. Translation: CASSLYRDRGNEQFF. This chain connects TRBV4-3 to TRBJ2-1, with TRBD1 identical over 8 bases. After removal of 4 bases from V and 6 bases from J, the junction contained 8 bases not matched to a gene. The CDR3 covers 15 residues. The germline CDR1 and CDR2 sequences are LGHNA and YSLEER.

This clonotype appeared many times. The V and J genes are TRBV18 and TRBJ1-6; D not resolved. The CDR3 contains 13 residues. The V end was cut by 3 bases, the J end by 7 bases, with 7 bases between. Germline CDR1 is KGHSH and CDR2 is LQKENI. Here the CDR3 DNA reads TGTGCCAGCTCACCCGGACCGAATTCACCCCTCCACTTT. Its translation is CASSPGPNSPLHF.

The chain employs TRBV4-1 and TRBJ2-5; D is possibly TRBD2 (6 bases). CDR3 length equals 15 residues. V was pared by 0 bases and J by 6 bases, with 14 bases between. The germline V gene has CDR1 MGHRA and CDR2 YSYEKL. CDR3 sequence (DNA): TGCGCCAGCAGCCAAGATAACGGGAGATTGCAGACCCAGTACTTC. As protein: CASSQDNGRLQTQYF.

At least ten counts were recorded for this clonotype. J is TRBJ2-7 and V is TRBV11-3, with 12 bases aligning to TRBD1. There are 16 residues in the CDR3. The junction had 8 bases not matched to a gene; V was cut back by 5 bases and J by 3 bases. From germline, CDR1 is SGHNT and CDR2 YENEEA. CDR3 sequence (DNA): TGTGCCAGCAGCCCAGGGGGACAGGGGGCTTACTACGAGCAGTACTTC. It specifies CASSPGGQGAYYEQYF.